Detailed here is one TCR beta chain. What it binds is not known. This table comes from immunoSEQ multiplex PCR, and its TCRdb copy is limited to in-frame clones, with some not included. The sample has 100,000 to 150,000 clones, 90% seen once. This sample stems from a study of T cell responses to AZD1222 COVID-19 vaccine. Overall study: Investigators merged groups given second doses at roughly 4 or roughly 12 weeks.

Study-wide points: Females made up more of the donors, who were largely white British, and clonal diversity may have come out too low. Elevations in Spike-specific TCR breadth and depth followed administration of two AZD1222 doses.

The sequence came from an adult in good health. The sequences come from peripheral blood, collected on day 0 of AZD1222 vaccination.

This CDR3 is CASSWRLGGELFF. In DNA, the CDR3 is TGTGCCAGCAGTTGGAGACTTGGCGGGGAGCTGTTTTTT. The chain joins TRBV9 to TRBJ2-2, with D uncertain. V gave up 5 bases and J gave up 7 bases, with 12 bases separating them. Germline lookup yields CDR1 SGDLS and CDR2 YYNGEE. This CDR3 is 13 amino acids long. Using reference TRBV9 and TRBJ2-2 for the parts outside the CDR3, the full variable domain is DSGVTQTPKHLITATGQRVTLRCSPRSGDLSVYWYQQSLDQGLQFLIQYYNGEERAKGNILERFSAQQFPDLHSELNLSSLELGDSALYFCASSWRLGGELFFGEGSRLTVL.